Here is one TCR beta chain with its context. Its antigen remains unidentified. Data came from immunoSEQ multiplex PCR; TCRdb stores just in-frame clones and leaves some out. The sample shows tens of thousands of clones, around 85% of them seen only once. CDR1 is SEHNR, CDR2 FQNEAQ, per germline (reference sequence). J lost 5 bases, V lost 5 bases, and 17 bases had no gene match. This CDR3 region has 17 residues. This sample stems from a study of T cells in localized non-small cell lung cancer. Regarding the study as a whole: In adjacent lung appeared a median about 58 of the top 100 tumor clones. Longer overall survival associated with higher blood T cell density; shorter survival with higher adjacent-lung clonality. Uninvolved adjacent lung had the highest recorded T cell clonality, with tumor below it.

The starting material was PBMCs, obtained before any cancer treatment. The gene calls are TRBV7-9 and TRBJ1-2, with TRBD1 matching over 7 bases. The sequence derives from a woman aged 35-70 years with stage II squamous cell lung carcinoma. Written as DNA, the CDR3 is TGTGCCAGCAGCCCTTTTTATAAGGGGGCAGGGTGGTATGGCTACACCTTC. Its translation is CASSPFYKGAGWYGYTF.